These 10 T cell receptor beta chains share one sample of origin, sequenced in a study of kidney transplant recipient with SARS-CoV-2 infection. Each CDR3 protein gets one entry after TCRdb re-called the reads with MiXCR. The data contain fewer than 250,000 distinct CDR3 sequences, 29% of them singletons. The specimen was a blood sample, collected at baseline and on roughly day 120 from a kidney transplant recipient. Receptor source: a male patient between 25 and 39 years old who had COVID-19 and was a kidney transplant recipient. Some T cells may have come from the graft donor.

This clonotype occurred many times. The rearrangement links TRBV20-1 to TRBJ2-7, with TRBD2 matching 10 bases. The junction had 10 bases not matched to a gene; V was cut back by 1 base and J by 7 bases. Germline values: CDR1 DFQATT, CDR2 SNEGSKA (reference sequence). The CDR3 runs 15 residues. CDR3 nucleotide sequence: TGCAGTGCTAGAGCTCCTAGCGGGAGTCTGGGGGAGCAGTACTTC. It yields the protein CSARAPSGSLGEQYF.

This clonotype was detected a few times. The CDR3 region is CATSDPTLLYNEQFF. The CDR3 DNA reads TGTGCCACCAGTGACCCCACTCTTCTCTACAATGAGCAGTTCTTC. The chain carries TRBV24-1 and TRBJ2-1; the D is unclear. The CDR3 is 15 amino acids. Trimming removed 4 bases at V and 3 bases at J, with 12 bases between. Germline CDR1 reads KGHDR; CDR2 reads SFDVKD.

This clonotype was observed many times. The chain is built from TRBV28 and TRBJ1-2; no definite D call. Trimming took 6 bases from V and 8 from J, leaving 16 bases between them. CDR1 and CDR2 (germline): MDHEN, SYDVKM. This CDR3 is 13 amino acids long. The CDR3 region is CASSPVGTGGYTF. The CDR3 DNA is TGTGCCAGCAGCCCGGTGGGAACCGGGGGCTACACCTTC.

This clonotype was counted between two and nine times. This chain connects TRBV9 to TRBJ1-1; D is ambiguous. Deletions cut 4 bases from V and 1 base from J, with 11 bases between. The CDR3 is 14 amino acids. Germline loops: CDR1 SGDLS, CDR2 YYNGEE. CDR3 in amino acids: CASSPFNRNTEAFF. DNA of the CDR3: TGTGCCAGCAGCCCCTTCAATCGGAACACTGAAGCTTTCTTT.

The chain combines TRBV25-1 with TRBJ1-2; the D gene is possibly TRBD1 (5 bases). V lost 4 bases and J lost 4, with 22 bases in between. CDR1 and CDR2 (germline): MGHDK, SYGVNS. The CDR3 has 17 amino acids. CDR3 coding DNA: TGTGCCAGCAGTGCCAAGACAGAACTGGGAAAGACCTATGGCTACACCTTC. Its protein is CASSAKTELGKTYGYTF.

This clonotype was detected only a few times. The gene calls are TRBV6-5 and TRBJ2-1, with 11 positions matching TRBD2. This CDR3 comprises 15 residues. Germline values: CDR1 MNHEY, CDR2 SVGAGI. Trimming took 5 bases from V and 4 from J; bases not matched to a gene: 4. The CDR3 DNA reads TGTGCCAGCAGTCCAACTAGCGGGGGATACAATGAGCAGTTCTTC. It translates to CASSPTSGGYNEQFF.

This clonotype was detected ten times or more. CDR3 protein: CASSQDDAGNTIYF. DNA for the CDR3: TGTGCCAGCAGCCAAGATGATGCTGGAAACACCATATATTTT. The chain uses TRBV3-1 and TRBJ1-3; D unclear. Per the germline V gene, CDR1 is LGHDT and CDR2 is YNNKEL (reference sequence). V lost 0 bases and J lost 2, with 5 bases in between. The CDR3 totals 14 residues. The entire variable domain, with the rest obtained from reference TRBV3-1 and TRBJ1-3, is as follows: DTAVSQTPKYLVTQMGNDKSIKCEQNLGHDTMYWYKQDSKKFLKIMFSYNNKELIINETVPNRFSPKSPDKAHLNLHINSLELGDSAVYFCASSQDDAGNTIYFGEGSWLTVV.

To note about this clonotype: At one end the junction does not follow the germline gene, possibly because of a read error. V gene TRBV15 combines with J gene TRBJ1-1; 8 bases match TRBD1. CDR3 length: 14 amino acids. Germline CDR1 and CDR2: LNHNV and YYDKDF (reference sequence). The CDR3 DNA follows: TGTGCCACCAGCGGGGGACAGGCGAACACTGGAGCTTTCTTT. This encodes CATSGGQANTGAFF.

Note on this clonotype: A much larger clone differs by one base, so this may be a read error. This chain uses TRBV3-1 with TRBJ2-7; possibly TRBD1 for D (5 bases). Per the germline V gene, CDR1 is LGHDT and CDR2 is YNNKEL (reference sequence). V was cut by 4 bases and J by 0 bases, with 10 bases left in between. The CDR3 length is 14 residues. CDR3 sequence (DNA): TGTGCCAGCAGCCGAGAAGGGGCCTCCTACGAGCAGTACTTC. Translated: CASSREGASYEQYF.

In the case of this clonotype: This may come from a read error, since a much larger clone is one base off. CDR3 in amino acids: CAGSLDWGASQHF. In DNA form, the CDR3 reads TGTGCCGGCAGCTTAGATTGGGGGGCATCCCAGCATTTT. The gene calls are TRBV7-2 and TRBJ1-5; the D gene is possibly TRBD1 (6 bases). The CDR3 runs to 13 residues. Germline-derived CDR1 and CDR2 are SGHTA and FQGNSA.